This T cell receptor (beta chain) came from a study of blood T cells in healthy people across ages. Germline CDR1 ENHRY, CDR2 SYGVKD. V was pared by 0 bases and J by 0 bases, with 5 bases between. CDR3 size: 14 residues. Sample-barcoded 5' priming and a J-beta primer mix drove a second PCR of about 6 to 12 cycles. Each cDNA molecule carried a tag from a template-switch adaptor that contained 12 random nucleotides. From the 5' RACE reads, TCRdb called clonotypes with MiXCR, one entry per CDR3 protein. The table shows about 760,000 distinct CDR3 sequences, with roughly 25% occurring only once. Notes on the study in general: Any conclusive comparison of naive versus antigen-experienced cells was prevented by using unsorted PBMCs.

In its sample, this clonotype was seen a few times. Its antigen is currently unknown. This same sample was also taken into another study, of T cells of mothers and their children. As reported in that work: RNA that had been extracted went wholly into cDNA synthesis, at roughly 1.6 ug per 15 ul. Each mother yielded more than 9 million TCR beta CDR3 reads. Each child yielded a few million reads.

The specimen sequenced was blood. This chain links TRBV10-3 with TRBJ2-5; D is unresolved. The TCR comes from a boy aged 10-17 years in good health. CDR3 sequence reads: CAISESGYQETQYF. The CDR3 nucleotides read TGTGCCATCAGTGAGTCAGGATACCAAGAGACCCAGTACTTC.